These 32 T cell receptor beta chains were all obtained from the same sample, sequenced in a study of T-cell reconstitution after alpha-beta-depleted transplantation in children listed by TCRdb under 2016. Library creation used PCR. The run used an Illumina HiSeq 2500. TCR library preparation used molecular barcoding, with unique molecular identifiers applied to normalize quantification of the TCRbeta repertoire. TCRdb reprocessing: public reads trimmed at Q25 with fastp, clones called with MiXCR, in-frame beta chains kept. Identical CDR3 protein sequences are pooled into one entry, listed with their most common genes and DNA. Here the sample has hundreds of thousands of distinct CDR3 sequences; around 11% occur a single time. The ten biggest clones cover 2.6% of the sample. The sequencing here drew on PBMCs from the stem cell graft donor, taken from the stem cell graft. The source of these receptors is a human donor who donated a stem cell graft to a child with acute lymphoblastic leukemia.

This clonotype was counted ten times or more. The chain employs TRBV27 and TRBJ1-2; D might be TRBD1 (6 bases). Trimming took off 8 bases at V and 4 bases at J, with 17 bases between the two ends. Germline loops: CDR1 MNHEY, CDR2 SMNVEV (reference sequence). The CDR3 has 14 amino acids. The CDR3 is CASCATGASYGYTF. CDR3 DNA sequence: TGTGCCAGCTGTGCCACGGGGGCCTCCTATGGCTACACCTTC.

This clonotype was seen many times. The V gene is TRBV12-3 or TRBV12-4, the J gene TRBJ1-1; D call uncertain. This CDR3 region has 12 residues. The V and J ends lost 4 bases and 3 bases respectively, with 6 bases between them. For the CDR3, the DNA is TGTGCCAGCAGTTATGGGGACACTGAAGCTTTCTTT. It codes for CASSYGDTEAFF.

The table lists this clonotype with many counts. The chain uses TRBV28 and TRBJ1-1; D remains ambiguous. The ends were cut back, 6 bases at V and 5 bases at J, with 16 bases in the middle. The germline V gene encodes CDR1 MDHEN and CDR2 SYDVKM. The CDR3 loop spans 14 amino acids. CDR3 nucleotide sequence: TGTGCCAGCAGCCACCCCTTCTCGGGAACTGAAGCTTTCTTT. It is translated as CASSHPFSGTEAFF.

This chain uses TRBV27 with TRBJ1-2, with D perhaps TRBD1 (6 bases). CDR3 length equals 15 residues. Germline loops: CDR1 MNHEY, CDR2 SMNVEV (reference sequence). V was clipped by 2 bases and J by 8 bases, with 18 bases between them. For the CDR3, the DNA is TGTGCCAGCAGTTTAGGGGCGGGACAAGAAGAAGGCTACACCTTC. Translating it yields CASSLGAGQEEGYTF.

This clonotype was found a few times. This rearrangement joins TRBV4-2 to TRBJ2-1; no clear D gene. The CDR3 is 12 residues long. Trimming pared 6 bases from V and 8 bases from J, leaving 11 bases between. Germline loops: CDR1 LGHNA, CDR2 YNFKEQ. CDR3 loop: CASSFNLHEQFF. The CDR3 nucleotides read TGTGCCAGCAGTTTTAATCTGCATGAGCAGTTCTTC.

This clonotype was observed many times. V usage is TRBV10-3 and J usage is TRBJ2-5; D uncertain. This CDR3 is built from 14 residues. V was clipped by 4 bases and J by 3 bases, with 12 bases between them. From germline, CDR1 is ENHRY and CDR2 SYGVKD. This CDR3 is CAISGLDGEETQYF. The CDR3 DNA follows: TGTGCCATCAGTGGCTTAGACGGTGAAGAGACCCAGTACTTC.

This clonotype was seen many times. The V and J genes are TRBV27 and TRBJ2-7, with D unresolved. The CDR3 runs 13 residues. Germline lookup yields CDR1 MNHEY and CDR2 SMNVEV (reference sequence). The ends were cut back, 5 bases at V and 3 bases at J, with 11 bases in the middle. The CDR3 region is CASSRRANYEQYF. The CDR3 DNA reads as TGTGCCAGCAGTCGCCGGGCCAACTACGAGCAGTACTTC.

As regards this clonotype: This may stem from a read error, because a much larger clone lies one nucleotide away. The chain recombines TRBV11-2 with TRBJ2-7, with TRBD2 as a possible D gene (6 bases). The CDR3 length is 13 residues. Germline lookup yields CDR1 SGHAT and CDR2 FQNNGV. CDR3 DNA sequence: TGTGCCAGCAGCTTAGAGCGGGGCTACGGGCAGTACTTC. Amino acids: CASSLERGYGQYF.

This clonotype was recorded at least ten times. In nucleotides, the CDR3 is TGTGCCAGCAACAGCGACAATGAGCAGTTCTTC. Translated: CASNSDNEQFF. This chain uses TRBV28 with TRBJ2-1; D is uncertain. The CDR3 extends over 11 amino acids. From germline, CDR1 is MDHEN and CDR2 SYDVKM. Trimming left V 7 bases short and J 5 bases short, with 6 bases between. Together with reference TRBV28 and TRBJ2-1, the CDR3 gives the full variable domain: DVKVTQSSRYLVKRTGEKVFLECVQDMDHENMFWYRQDPGLGLRLIYFSYDVKMKEKGDIPEGYSVSREKKERFSLILESASTNQTSMYLCASNSDNEQFFGPGTRLTVL.

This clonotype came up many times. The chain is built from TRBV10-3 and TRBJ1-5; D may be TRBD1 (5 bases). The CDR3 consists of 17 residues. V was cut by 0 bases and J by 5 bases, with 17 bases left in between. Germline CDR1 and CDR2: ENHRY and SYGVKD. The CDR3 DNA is TGTGCCATCAGTGAGTCGAATGTGGGGCTAGGGTATCAGCCCCAGCATTTT. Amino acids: CAISESNVGLGYQPQHF.

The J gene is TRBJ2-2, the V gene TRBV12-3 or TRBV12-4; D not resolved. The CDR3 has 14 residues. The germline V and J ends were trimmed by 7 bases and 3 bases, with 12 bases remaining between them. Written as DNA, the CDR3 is TGTGCCAGCACCCTGAGTGGTGACACCGGGGAGCTGTTTTTT. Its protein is CASTLSGDTGELFF.

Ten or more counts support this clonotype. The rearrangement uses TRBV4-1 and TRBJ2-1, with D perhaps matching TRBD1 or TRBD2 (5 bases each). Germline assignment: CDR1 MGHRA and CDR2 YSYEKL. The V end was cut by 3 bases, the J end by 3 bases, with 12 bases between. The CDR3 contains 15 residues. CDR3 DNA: TGCGCCAGCAGCCAGGGACGGACGGACTACAATGAGCAGTTCTTC. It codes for CASSQGRTDYNEQFF.

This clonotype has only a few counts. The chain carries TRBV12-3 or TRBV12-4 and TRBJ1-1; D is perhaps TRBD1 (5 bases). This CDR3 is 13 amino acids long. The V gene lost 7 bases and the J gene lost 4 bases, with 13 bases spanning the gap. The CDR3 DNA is TGTGCCAGCACCGAAACAGGCCGCACTGAAGCTTTCTTT. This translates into CASTETGRTEAFF.

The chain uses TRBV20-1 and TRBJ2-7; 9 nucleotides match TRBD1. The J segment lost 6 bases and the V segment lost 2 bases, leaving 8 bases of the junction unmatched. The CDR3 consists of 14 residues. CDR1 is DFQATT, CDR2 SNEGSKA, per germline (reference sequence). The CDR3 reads CSARPGQGVFEQYF. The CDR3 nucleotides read TGCAGTGCTAGACCGGGACAGGGTGTATTCGAGCAGTACTTC.

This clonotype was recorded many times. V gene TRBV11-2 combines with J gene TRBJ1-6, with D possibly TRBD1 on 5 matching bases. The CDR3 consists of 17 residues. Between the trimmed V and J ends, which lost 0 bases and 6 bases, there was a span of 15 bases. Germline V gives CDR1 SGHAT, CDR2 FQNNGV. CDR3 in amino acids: CASSLDPGSRINSPLHF. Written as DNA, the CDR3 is TGTGCCAGCAGCTTAGATCCAGGGTCGAGGATTAATTCACCCCTCCACTTT.

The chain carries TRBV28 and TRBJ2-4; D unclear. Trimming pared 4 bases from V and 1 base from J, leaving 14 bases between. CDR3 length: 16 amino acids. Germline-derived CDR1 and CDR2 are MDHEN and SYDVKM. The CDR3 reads CASSSRSRVAKNIQYF. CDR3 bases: TGTGCCAGCAGTTCTCGGTCACGGGTGGCCAAAAACATTCAGTACTTC. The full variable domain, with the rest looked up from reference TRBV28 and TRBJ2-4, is DVKVTQSSRYLVKRTGEKVFLECVQDMDHENMFWYRQDPGLGLRLIYFSYDVKMKEKGDIPEGYSVSREKKERFSLILESASTNQTSMYLCASSSRSRVAKNIQYFGAGTRLSVL.

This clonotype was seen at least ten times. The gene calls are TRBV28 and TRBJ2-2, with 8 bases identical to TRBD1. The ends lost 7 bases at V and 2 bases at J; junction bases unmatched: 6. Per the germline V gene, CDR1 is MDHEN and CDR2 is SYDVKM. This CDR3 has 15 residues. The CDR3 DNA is TGTGCCAGCACCAAGGACAGGGATAACACCGGGGAGCTGTTTTTT. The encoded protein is CASTKDRDNTGELFF.

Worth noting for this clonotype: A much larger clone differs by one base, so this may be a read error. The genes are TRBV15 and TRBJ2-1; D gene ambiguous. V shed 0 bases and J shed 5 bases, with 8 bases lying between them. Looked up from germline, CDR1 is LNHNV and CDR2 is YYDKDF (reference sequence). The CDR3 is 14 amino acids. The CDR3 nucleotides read TGTGCCACCAGCAGAGACCTCGGTGACAATGAGCAGTTCTTC. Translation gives CATSRDLGDNEQFF.

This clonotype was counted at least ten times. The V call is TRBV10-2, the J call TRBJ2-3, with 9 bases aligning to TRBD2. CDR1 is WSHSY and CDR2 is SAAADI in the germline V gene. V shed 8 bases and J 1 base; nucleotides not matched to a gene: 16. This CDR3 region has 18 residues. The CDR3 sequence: CASLRRAGGPAGTDTQYF. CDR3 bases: TGCGCCAGCCTCAGGAGAGCGGGAGGTCCGGCGGGCACAGATACGCAGTATTTT.

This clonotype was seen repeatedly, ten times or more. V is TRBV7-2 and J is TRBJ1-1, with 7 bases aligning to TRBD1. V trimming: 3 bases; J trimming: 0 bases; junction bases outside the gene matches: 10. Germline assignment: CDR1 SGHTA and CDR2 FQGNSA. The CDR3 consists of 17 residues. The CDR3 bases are TGTGCCAGCAGCTTCCCTCGACAGGGCCTCATGAACACTGAAGCTTTCTTT. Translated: CASSFPRQGLMNTEAFF.

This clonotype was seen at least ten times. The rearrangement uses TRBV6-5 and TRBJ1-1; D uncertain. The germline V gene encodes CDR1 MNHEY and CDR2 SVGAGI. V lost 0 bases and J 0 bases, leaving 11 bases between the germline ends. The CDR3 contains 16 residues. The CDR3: CASSYSLGGVNTEAFF. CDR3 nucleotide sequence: TGTGCCAGCAGTTACTCACTGGGCGGGGTGAACACTGAAGCTTTCTTT.

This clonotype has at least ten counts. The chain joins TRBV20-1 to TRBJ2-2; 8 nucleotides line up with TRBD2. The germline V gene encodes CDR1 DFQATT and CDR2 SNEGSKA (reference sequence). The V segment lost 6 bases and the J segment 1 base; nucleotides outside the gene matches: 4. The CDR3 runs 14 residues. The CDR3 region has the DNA TGCAGTGCGATAGCGGGACGGAACACCGGGGAGCTGTTTTTT. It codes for CSAIAGRNTGELFF.

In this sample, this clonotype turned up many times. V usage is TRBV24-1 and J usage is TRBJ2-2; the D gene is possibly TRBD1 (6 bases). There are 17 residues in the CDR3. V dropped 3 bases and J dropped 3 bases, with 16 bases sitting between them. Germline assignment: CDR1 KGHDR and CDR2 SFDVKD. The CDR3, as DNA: TGTGCCACCAGTGATCCCCCGGACAGCCCGCACACCGGGGAGCTGTTTTTT. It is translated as CATSDPPDSPHTGELFF.

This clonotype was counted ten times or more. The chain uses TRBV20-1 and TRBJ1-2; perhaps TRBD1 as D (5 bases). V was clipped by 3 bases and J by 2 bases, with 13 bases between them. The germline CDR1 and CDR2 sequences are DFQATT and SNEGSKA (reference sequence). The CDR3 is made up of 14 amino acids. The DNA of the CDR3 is TGCAGTGCTAGCCCCGGGGGGGGGAACTATGGCTACACCTTC. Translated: CSASPGGGNYGYTF.

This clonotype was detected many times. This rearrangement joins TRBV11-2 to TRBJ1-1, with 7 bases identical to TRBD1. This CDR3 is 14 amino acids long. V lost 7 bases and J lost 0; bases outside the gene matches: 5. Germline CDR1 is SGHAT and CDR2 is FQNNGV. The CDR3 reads CASTRQGMNTEAFF. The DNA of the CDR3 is TGTGCCAGCACCCGACAGGGAATGAACACTGAAGCTTTCTTT.

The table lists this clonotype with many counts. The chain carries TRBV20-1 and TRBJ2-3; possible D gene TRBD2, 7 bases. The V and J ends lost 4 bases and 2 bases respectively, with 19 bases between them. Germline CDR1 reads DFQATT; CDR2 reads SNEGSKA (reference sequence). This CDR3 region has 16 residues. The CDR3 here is CSAITLGGRATDTQYF. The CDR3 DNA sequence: TGCAGTGCTATTACCCTCGGGGGGCGGGCCACAGATACGCAGTATTTT.

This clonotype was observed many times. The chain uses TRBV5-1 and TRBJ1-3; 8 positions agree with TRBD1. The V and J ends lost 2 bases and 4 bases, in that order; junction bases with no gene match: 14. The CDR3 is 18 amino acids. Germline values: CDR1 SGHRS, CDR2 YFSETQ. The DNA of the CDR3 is TGCGCCAGCAGCTTCTACTCTTACGGGACAGGCGGAGGAAACACCATATATTTT. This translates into CASSFYSYGTGGGNTIYF.

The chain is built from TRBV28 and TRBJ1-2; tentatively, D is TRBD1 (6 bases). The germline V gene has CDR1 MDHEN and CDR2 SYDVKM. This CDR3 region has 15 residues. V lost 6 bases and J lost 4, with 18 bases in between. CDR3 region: CASSPPTGVSYGYTF. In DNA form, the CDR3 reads TGTGCCAGCAGCCCCCCGACAGGAGTATCCTATGGCTACACCTTC.

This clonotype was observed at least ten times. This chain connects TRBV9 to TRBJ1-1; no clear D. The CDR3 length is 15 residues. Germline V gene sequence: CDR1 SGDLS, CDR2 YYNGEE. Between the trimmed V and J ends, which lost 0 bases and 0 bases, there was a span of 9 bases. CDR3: CASSVASGLNTEAFF. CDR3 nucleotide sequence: TGTGCCAGCAGCGTAGCATCCGGGCTGAACACTGAAGCTTTCTTT.

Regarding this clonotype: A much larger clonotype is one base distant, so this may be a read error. The CDR3 bases are TGTGCCAGCAGATGGGGACAGGGGACATTCACCGGGGAGCTGTTTTTT. Its protein is CASRWGQGTFTGELFF. J is TRBJ2-2 and V is TRBV6-1; 10 bases line up with TRBD1. The CDR3 runs to 16 residues. Germline V CDR1 and CDR2: MNHNS, SASEGT. The trim removed 6 bases at V and 4 bases at J, leaving 8 bases unmatched.

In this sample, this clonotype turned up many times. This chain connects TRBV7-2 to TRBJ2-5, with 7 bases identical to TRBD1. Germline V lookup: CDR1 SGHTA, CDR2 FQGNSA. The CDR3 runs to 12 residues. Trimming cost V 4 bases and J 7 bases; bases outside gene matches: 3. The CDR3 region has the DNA TGTGCCAGCAGCTCCTACAGGGGGACCCAGTACTTC. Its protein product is CASSSYRGTQYF.

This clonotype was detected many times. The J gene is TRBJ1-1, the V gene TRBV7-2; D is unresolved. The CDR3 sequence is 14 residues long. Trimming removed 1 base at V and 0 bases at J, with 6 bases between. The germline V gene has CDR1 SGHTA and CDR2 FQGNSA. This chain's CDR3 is CASSLVPMNTEAFF. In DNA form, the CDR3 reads TGTGCCAGCAGCTTAGTGCCCATGAACACTGAAGCTTTCTTT.